The following is a T cell receptor (beta chain) sequence with its context. Antigen: not known. This record belongs to a study of shared clonotypes between healthy human individuals. The study's findings and limits: Represented genetic and exposure-history diversity was restricted by having few donors. The generation probabilities recorded for non-shared clonotypes fell below those of clonotypes shared by all four donors. An expected dependence of interdonor clonotype sharing on sequencing depth was noted.

The table came from immunoSEQ multiplex PCR; TCRdb's copy has only in-frame clones and leaves some out. The sample yields roughly 1,000,000 clones, about 84% seen once. V lost 0 bases and J lost 1, with 7 bases in between. The CDR3 has 15 residues. CDR1 is SGHAT and CDR2 is FQNNGV in the germline V gene. Study donors comprised healthy, HIV-negative adults devoid of recent acute infection or vaccination. The sequenced material came from memory CD4+ T cells from PBMCs. Noted subset: CD45RA-negative fraction. This receptor was taken from a man aged 18 to 29 in good health. Some clones in this sample may be carry-over from other donors' samples. V gene TRBV11-2 combines with J gene TRBJ2-1; D is unclear. Written as DNA, the CDR3 is TGTGCCAGCAGCTTAGAGTCGGGTTCCTACAATGAGCAGTTCTTC. Encoded protein: CASSLESGSYNEQFF.